One T cell receptor (beta chain) is described in this entry. These data originate in a study of control samples from healthy donors and cancer patients. The length of the CDR3 is 14 residues. The ends were cut back, 1 base at V and 9 bases at J, with 13 bases in the middle. The germline V gene has CDR1 LGHNA and CDR2 YSLEER. Measured with immunoSEQ multiplex PCR; TCRdb has only the in-frame clones, and not every one. Counted here are roughly 79,000 clones, more than 80% occurring once; the ten biggest clones make up approximately 15%. This clonotype originated in a man aged 50 to 60 in good health. Sequencing was performed on blood. The V and J genes are TRBV4-3 and TRBJ2-1, with D uncertain. CDR3 nucleotide sequence: TGCGCCAGCAGCCAAGGTCCTAATCTGGGTGAGCAGTTCTTC. This translates into CASSQGPNLGEQFF.